The source of this T cell receptor (beta chain) is a study of shared clonotypes between healthy human individuals. Per the germline V gene, CDR1 is SGHRS and CDR2 is YFSETQ. Unmatched junction bases numbered 6, after V lost 4 bases and J lost 2 bases. The CDR3 is made up of 15 amino acids. This clone was seen a handful of times. This table comes from immunoSEQ multiplex PCR, and its TCRdb copy is limited to in-frame clones, with some not included. The repertoire holds about 1 million clones, with around 76% as singletons. The sequenced sample consisted of memory CD4+ T cells sorted from blood. As for subset: CD45RA-negative fraction. V and J are TRBV5-1 and TRBJ2-5; 9 bases fit TRBD1. This receptor was taken from a man between 18 and 35 years old in good health. The CDR3 bases are TGCGCCAGCAGCAGCTTTGGGACAGGGCAAGAGACCCAGTACTTC. Translation: CASSSFGTGQETQYF.